A single sample is the source of the 22 T cell receptor beta chains below, sequenced in a study of blood T cells in healthy people across ages. Sample-barcoded 5' priming and a J-beta primer mix drove a second PCR of roughly 6 to 12 cycles. TCRdb fed the 5' RACE reads into MiXCR, producing one record per CDR3 protein. In the table there are more than 1 million distinct CDR3 sequences, 40% to 55% of which are singletons. The sample consisted of blood. The receptors were gathered from a woman aged 60-70 years in good health.

This clonotype was seen a single time. One junction end disagrees with the germline gene, perhaps due to a read error. The chain is built from TRBV10-1 and TRBJ2-3; D perhaps matches TRBD1 (5 bases). The CDR3 runs to 14 residues. The germline CDR1 and CDR2 sequences are WNHNN and SYGVQD (reference sequence). CDR3 sequence reads: CAGSVGVSTDTQYF. DNA for the CDR3: TGCGCCGGCAGTGTAGGGGTGAGCACAGATACGCAGTATTTT.

This clonotype has only one observation. Since a much larger clone is just one base distant, this may be a read error. V usage is TRBV29-1 and J usage is TRBJ2-7; D unclear. The V end lost 3 bases, the J end lost 2 bases, and 11 bases lay between the germline ends. CDR3 size: 13 residues. Germline V gives CDR1 SQVTM, CDR2 ANQGSEA. The CDR3 nucleotides are TGCAGCGTTGATGGCGATGTGACCTACGAGCAGTACTTC. Protein product: CSVDGDVTYEQYF.

The V call is TRBV27, the J call TRBJ2-5; D is ambiguous. Germline V lookup: CDR1 MNHEY, CDR2 SMNVEV (reference sequence). V was cut by 5 bases and J by 0 bases, with 16 bases left in between. This CDR3 has 16 residues. This CDR3 reads CASSVRAHGYQETQYF. The CDR3 DNA sequence: TGTGCCAGCAGTGTCCGGGCCCACGGCTACCAAGAGACCCAGTACTTC.

The chain is built from TRBV27 and TRBJ1-2; the D gene is possibly TRBD1 (5 bases). The CDR3 extends over 15 amino acids. V was shortened by 2 bases and J by 4 bases, with 14 bases between the two germline ends. Germline V CDR1 and CDR2: MNHEY, SMNVEV (reference sequence). CDR3 sequence: CASSLSPGATYGYTF. The CDR3 nucleotides read TGTGCCAGCAGTTTAAGCCCCGGGGCCACCTATGGCTACACCTTC.

In its sample, this clonotype was seen a few times. V is TRBV6-1 and J is TRBJ2-3; D is undetermined. The V and J ends lost 5 bases and 4 bases respectively, with 10 bases between them. CDR1 and CDR2 from the germline V gene are MNHNS and SASEGT. The CDR3 loop spans 13 amino acids. As DNA, the CDR3 is TGTGCCAGCAGTCCAGACAAGGCAGATACGCAGTATTTT. Translating it yields CASSPDKADTQYF.

In this sample, this clonotype turned up a few times. J is TRBJ2-2 and V is TRBV29-1, with D perhaps matching TRBD1 (6 bases). Germline V gene data show CDR1 as SQVTM and CDR2 as ANQGSEA. The CDR3 spans 15 residues. The V and J ends lost 6 bases and 5 bases respectively, with 19 bases between them. The CDR3 sequence is CSVVDSGHFTGELFF. DNA of the CDR3: TGCAGCGTGGTTGATTCGGGACACTTTACCGGGGAGCTGTTTTTT.

This chain uses TRBV28 with TRBJ1-6; tentatively, D is TRBD1 (6 bases). Trimming left V 5 bases short and J 3 bases short, with 11 bases between. Per germline, CDR1 MDHEN and CDR2 SYDVKM. The CDR3 spans 15 residues. The CDR3, as DNA: TGTGCCAGCAGTGCGGACAGTCACTATAATTCACCCCTCCACTTT. It yields the protein CASSADSHYNSPLHF.

The genes are TRBV2 and TRBJ2-3; maybe TRBD2 (6 bases). The CDR3 spans 13 residues. V lost 6 bases to trimming and J lost 6 bases, with 13 bases between them. The germline CDR1 and CDR2 sequences are SNHLY and FYNNEI. The CDR3 DNA sequence: TGTGCCAGCAGGGGGACTTCTTCCGATACGCAGTATTTT. Translating gives CASRGTSSDTQYF. The whole variable domain, remainder taken from reference TRBV2 and TRBJ2-3, is EPEVTQTPSHQVTQMGQEVILRCVPISNHLYFYWYRQILGQKVEFLVSFYNNEISEKSEIFDDQFSVERPDGSNFTLKIRSTKLEDSAMYFCASRGTSSDTQYFGPGTRLTVL.

The chain carries TRBV20-1 and TRBJ2-7; D is possibly TRBD1 (5 bases). The DNA end is a closer match to TRBJ2-5, so the J assignment may be wrong. This CDR3 is 14 amino acids long. Germline V CDR1 and CDR2: DFQATT, SNEGSKA (reference sequence). The chain's CDR3 is CSARDQTAQETQYF. CDR3 bases: TGCAGTGCTAGAGATCAGACAGCACAAGAGACCCAGTACTTC.

The chain combines TRBV6-6 with TRBJ2-3; 12 bases line up with TRBD2. J was trimmed by 6 bases and V by 7 bases; bases with no gene match: 8. The CDR3 sequence is 15 residues long. Per the germline V gene, CDR1 is MNHNY and CDR2 is SVGAGI (reference sequence). CDR3 loop: CASNLAGGPTDTQYF. The DNA of the CDR3 is TGTGCCAGCAACCTAGCGGGAGGGCCGACGGATACGCAGTATTTT.

The chain combines TRBV7-9 with TRBJ2-1; D perhaps matches TRBD1 (6 bases). The V end was cut by 5 bases, the J end by 1 base, with 15 bases between. Germline V gene lookup returns CDR1 SEHNR and CDR2 FQNEAQ (reference sequence). This CDR3 has 16 amino acids. DNA of the CDR3: TGTGCCAGCAGCGCGCCAGGGGTCCCTTCCTACAATGAGCAGTTCTTC. Protein sequence: CASSAPGVPSYNEQFF.

The V gene is TRBV9, the J gene TRBJ1-2; D gene unclear. The germline CDR1 and CDR2 sequences are SGDLS and YYNGEE. V dropped 0 bases and J dropped 0 bases, with 9 bases sitting between them. This CDR3 is built from 15 residues. The CDR3 DNA follows: TGTGCCAGCAGCGTAGCCCGTTCCGCTAACTATGGCTACACCTTC. Translated: CASSVARSANYGYTF.

The gene calls are TRBV20-1 and TRBJ1-5; 8 bases map to TRBD1. With V trimmed by 1 base and J by 7 bases, 3 bases remained unmatched. The V gene's germline CDR1 is DFQATT and CDR2 SNEGSKA (reference sequence). The CDR3 runs to 13 residues. The CDR3 sequence: CSARGTGYQPQHF. The DNA for the CDR3 is TGCAGTGCTAGAGGGACAGGGTACCAGCCCCAGCATTTT.

This clonotype turned up a few times. The J gene is TRBJ1-4, the V gene TRBV29-1; possible D gene TRBD1, 5 bases. Trimming removed 4 bases at V and 0 bases at J, with 9 bases between. The CDR3 is 14 residues long. Germline lookup yields CDR1 SQVTM and CDR2 ANQGSEA. CDR3 amino acids: CSVGTFATNEKLFF. CDR3 DNA: TGCAGCGTTGGGACATTTGCAACTAATGAAAAACTGTTTTTT.

Only one count was recorded for this clonotype. The chain joins TRBV20-1 to TRBJ2-7, with 7 bases identical to TRBD2. V gave up 5 bases and J gave up 0 bases; unmatched junction bases: 7. Germline V lookup: CDR1 DFQATT, CDR2 SNEGSKA (reference sequence). The CDR3 runs 14 residues. For the CDR3, the DNA is TGCAGTGCTCGACAACTAGCGTACTCCTACGAGCAGTACTTC. Translation: CSARQLAYSYEQYF.

V usage is TRBV29-1 and J usage is TRBJ2-3; D unresolved. Germline CDR1 is SQVTM and CDR2 is ANQGSEA. The V end lost 7 bases, the J end lost 10 bases, and 21 bases lay between the germline ends. The CDR3 runs to 13 residues. The CDR3 is CSGLDGRMDAQYF. The CDR3, as DNA: TGCAGCGGCTTGGATGGCAGAATGGATGCGCAGTATTTT.

The table lists this clonotype with a few counts. The chain employs TRBV27 and TRBJ2-7; D call uncertain. Trimming removed 1 base at V and 2 bases at J, with 9 bases between. Germline V gives CDR1 MNHEY, CDR2 SMNVEV (reference sequence). The CDR3 contains 14 residues. This chain's CDR3 is CASSLYPSAYEQYF. In DNA, the CDR3 is TGTGCCAGCAGTTTATACCCTTCCGCCTACGAGCAGTACTTC.

The chain couples TRBV7-9 to TRBJ2-5, with 7 nucleotides matching TRBD2. Germline loops: CDR1 SEHNR, CDR2 FQNEAQ (reference sequence). There are 14 residues in the CDR3. V trimming: 5 bases; J trimming: 11 bases; junction bases outside the gene matches: 14. CDR3 sequence reads: CASSPRETSLEQYF. The DNA for the CDR3 is TGTGCCAGCAGCCCCCGGGAGACTAGCCTAGAGCAGTACTTC.

This clonotype has a handful of counts. The rearrangement uses TRBV7-2 and TRBJ2-1, with D possibly TRBD2 on 7 matching bases. Judging by the DNA end, TRBJ2-7 fits better; the J call may be wrong. The CDR3 length is 15 residues. Per germline, CDR1 SGHTA and CDR2 FQGNSA. The DNA for the CDR3 is TGTGCCAGCAGCTTGGGGGGGCGCTCCTACAATGAGCAGTACTTC. It encodes CASSLGGRSYNEQYF.

The sample holds many counts of this clonotype. This rearrangement joins TRBV2 to TRBJ2-1; no reliable D call. Germline V lookup: CDR1 SNHLY, CDR2 FYNNEI. There are 11 residues in the CDR3. The V end was cut by 6 bases, the J end by 7 bases, with 7 bases between. The CDR3 region has the DNA TGTGCCAGCAGGGGTGGGAATGAGCAGTTCTTC. Translating it yields CASRGGNEQFF. Full variable domain (missing parts from reference TRBV2 and TRBJ2-1): EPEVTQTPSHQVTQMGQEVILRCVPISNHLYFYWYRQILGQKVEFLVSFYNNEISEKSEIFDDQFSVERPDGSNFTLKIRSTKLEDSAMYFCASRGGNEQFFGPGTRLTVL.

This chain connects TRBV5-1 to TRBJ2-7; D gene uncertain. This CDR3 spans 12 amino acids. Germline V gives CDR1 SGHRS, CDR2 YFSETQ. V was cut by 4 bases and J by 7 bases, with 12 bases left in between. CDR3: CASSPAAREQYF. CDR3 DNA sequence: TGCGCCAGCAGCCCGGCCGCCCGGGAGCAGTACTTC.

This chain uses TRBV7-3 with TRBJ2-7; 7 bases match TRBD2. The germline gives CDR1 SGHTA, CDR2 FQGTGA. The CDR3 has 15 residues. J lost 7 bases, V lost 9 bases, and 18 bases had no gene match. The CDR3 DNA follows: TGTGCCAGTAGCCATTCTAGCGGTACGCACAATGAGCAGTACTTC. Its translation: CASSHSSGTHNEQYF.